The clone carrying this T cell receptor (beta chain) was observed a few times. Its cognate antigen is unknown. From the germline J gene comes the end of the CDR3, since the read stops 3 residues before it. The CDR3 is 18 amino acids. The germline V gene has CDR1 SGHRS and CDR2 YFSETQ. V was pared by 4 bases and J by 0 bases, with 20 bases between. Heparinized whole blood, about 4.5 to 8.5 ml, came from each donor. The assay was immunoSEQ multiplex PCR, and TCRdb's table has in-frame clones only and misses some. This sample includes about 47,000 clones with no singletons; its ten biggest clones take up more than 2%. This record comes from a study of T cell clonality in common variable immunodeficiency. Broader study findings: TCRbeta clonality was increased in CVID versus healthy controls. Shared TCRbeta clones were fewer between CVID subjects than controls. What drives increased CVID clonality needs T cell subpopulation sequencing.

This chain uses TRBV5-1 with TRBJ2-4, with D perhaps matching TRBD1 (5 bases). This receptor was taken from a person aged 18 to 70 in good health. Sequenced: peripheral blood mononuclear cells. This CDR3 is CASSPDPRQREAKNIQYF. The CDR3 bases that were read are TGCGCCAGCAGCCCGGATCCGAGACAGCGCGAAGCCAAAAACATT.